A single sample is the source of the 30 T cell receptor beta chains below, sequenced in a study of OX40 agonist ivuxolimab in advanced cancers. The library was produced with the immunoSEQ multiplex PCR assay. TCRdb mirrors the immuneACCESS table, restricted to in-frame sequences. Some clones are absent from its copies; in checked studies, under half trace to an unresolved V gene, and the reason for the others is unknown. This sample has fewer than 45,000 clones in its table, and around 89% of those were observed once. Roughly 0.57% of the sample is held by the ten biggest clonotypes. Material: CD4+ or CD8+ T cells sorted from blood, obtained in a trial of the OX40 agonist ivuxolimab. These receptors originate from an adult with an advanced solid tumor such as melanoma, head and neck, liver or kidney cancer.

V and J are TRBV19 and TRBJ2-4; TRBD2 aligns across 9 bases. V shed 4 bases and J 1 base; nucleotides not matched to a gene: 2. The V gene's germline CDR1 is LNHDA and CDR2 SQIVND (reference sequence). The CDR3 length is 15 residues. CDR3 sequence reads: CASSSGGAAKNIQYF. CDR3 in DNA: TGTGCCAGTAGTAGCGGGGGGGCGGCCAAAAACATTCAGTACTTC. The full variable domain, completed using reference TRBV19 and TRBJ2-4, is DGGITQSPKYLFRKEGQNVTLSCEQNLNHDAMYWYRQDPGQGLRLIYYSQIVNDFQKGDIAEGYSVSREKKESFPLTVTSAQKNPTAFYLCASSSGGAAKNIQYFGAGTRLSVL.

This chain uses TRBV11-2 with TRBJ1-1; 7 nucleotides match TRBD1. This CDR3 comprises 15 residues. The V segment lost 2 bases and the J segment 4 bases; nucleotides outside the gene matches: 7. Per the germline V gene, CDR1 is SGHAT and CDR2 is FQNNGV. The CDR3 sequence is CASSLRTGSGTEAFF. The CDR3 DNA reads TGTGCCAGCAGCTTAAGGACAGGATCGGGCACTGAAGCTTTCTTT.

V usage is TRBV5-8 and J usage is TRBJ2-7; D gene unclear. Germline V gene lookup returns CDR1 SGHTS and CDR2 YDEGEE. CDR3 length equals 15 residues. V dropped 0 bases and J dropped 5 bases, with 15 bases sitting between them. The chain's CDR3 is CASSLGAGINDEQYF. In nucleotides, the CDR3 is TGTGCCAGCAGCTTGGGGGCAGGTATAAACGACGAGCAGTACTTC.

The rearrangement uses TRBV6-1 and TRBJ1-5, with D possibly TRBD1 on 6 matching bases. V was pared by 2 bases and J by 5 bases, with 13 bases between. Germline V gene lookup returns CDR1 MNHNS and CDR2 SASEGT. The CDR3 totals 15 residues. DNA of the CDR3: TGTGCCAGCAGTGAATTGAGGGGGGGATATCAGCCCCAGCATTTT. Protein sequence: CASSELRGGYQPQHF.

The rearrangement links TRBV6-5 to TRBJ2-7, with D tentatively TRBD1 (5 bases). The CDR3 consists of 13 residues. Germline V gene sequence: CDR1 MNHEY, CDR2 SVGAGI. V was clipped by 5 bases and J by 2 bases, with 10 bases between them. Here the CDR3 reads CASSQTATYEQYF. The CDR3 DNA reads as TGTGCCAGCAGTCAGACAGCCACCTACGAGCAGTACTTC.

J is TRBJ2-5 and V is TRBV5-8; weak D call: TRBD2 (7 bases). CDR1 and CDR2 (germline): SGHTS, YDEGEE. V lost 3 bases and J lost 1, with 16 bases in between. The CDR3 sequence is 16 residues long. The CDR3 nucleotides are TGTGCCAGCAGCTCCCTGGGCGGGGGCATCCAAGAGACCCAGTACTTC. It encodes CASSSLGGGIQETQYF.

In its sample, this clone was seen a few times. The genes are TRBV6-5 and TRBJ1-2; D uncertain. Germline V gives CDR1 MNHEY, CDR2 SVGAGI. The CDR3 spans 14 residues. Trimming cost V 2 bases and J 8 bases, with 15 bases left between them. DNA of the CDR3: TGTGCCAGCAGTTACGCGGACCTTAGATCCGGCTACACCTTC. Translated, it gives CASSYADLRSGYTF.

This clone was detected only once. The CDR3 loop reads CATSPFNRDDTQYF. The CDR3 DNA sequence: TGTGCCACCTCGCCGTTCAACAGGGACGATACGCAGTATTTT. The chain couples TRBV7-8 to TRBJ2-3, with D perhaps TRBD1 (6 bases). The germline V gene has CDR1 SGHVS and CDR2 FQNEAQ. This CDR3 spans 14 amino acids. Trimming stripped 10 bases from V and 6 bases from J, with 20 bases between. Drawing the rest from reference TRBV7-8 and TRBJ2-3, the complete variable domain is GAGVSQSPRYKVAKRGQDVALRCDPISGHVSLFWYQQALGQGPEFLTYFQNEAQLDKSGLPSDRFFAERPEGSVSTLKIQRTQQEDSAVYLCATSPFNRDDTQYFGPGTRLTVL.

This chain links TRBV29-1 with TRBJ1-2; D call uncertain. Germline values: CDR1 SQVTM, CDR2 ANQGSEA. V was cut by 0 bases and J by 4 bases, with 12 bases left in between. The CDR3 length is 14 residues. Here the CDR3 DNA reads TGCAGCGTTGAAGACCAGGACCTTTCCTATGGCTACACCTTC. It translates to CSVEDQDLSYGYTF.

This clone has a single count. This CDR3 reads CASSFELGGGEQFF. Here the CDR3 DNA reads TGTGCCAGCAGCTTTGAGTTGGGGGGAGGTGAGCAGTTCTTC. The chain combines TRBV7-9 with TRBJ2-1, with TRBD2 as a possible D gene (6 bases). CDR3 length: 14 residues. With 3 bases removed from V and 9 bases from J, the gap between germline ends came to 15 bases. CDR1 is SEHNR and CDR2 is FQNEAQ in the germline V gene (reference sequence).

The rearrangement links TRBV2 to TRBJ2-7; 10 bases agree with TRBD2. Germline assignment: CDR1 SNHLY and CDR2 FYNNEI. J was trimmed by 6 bases and V by 7 bases; bases with no gene match: 6. The CDR3 totals 13 residues. DNA for the CDR3: TGTGCCAGCACCATGGGACTAGCGAGCGAGCAGTACTTC. Its translation is CASTMGLASEQYF.

Only one count was recorded for this clone. The gene calls are TRBV4-1 and TRBJ2-7, with 7 bases that match TRBD2. CDR3 length equals 14 residues. Trimming took 2 bases from V and 10 from J; bases not matched to a gene: 11. Germline assignment: CDR1 MGHRA and CDR2 YSYEKL. CDR3 DNA sequence: TGCGCCAGCAGCCAATCGGTCGCTAGCGGAGTACAGTACTTC. Its translation is CASSQSVASGVQYF.

The V gene is TRBV10-3, the J gene TRBJ2-3; TRBD2 matches at 11 bases. The CDR3 has 15 amino acids. Trimming took 6 bases from V and 3 from J; bases not matched to a gene: 5. Germline V lookup: CDR1 ENHRY, CDR2 SYGVKD. CDR3: CAIREGLAETDTQYF. The CDR3 coding sequence is TGTGCCATCAGAGAGGGACTAGCGGAAACAGATACGCAGTATTTT.

The chain carries TRBV6-1 and TRBJ1-1; the D is unclear. The germline V gene encodes CDR1 MNHNS and CDR2 SASEGT. This CDR3 contains 13 residues. Trimming took off 2 bases at V and 3 bases at J, with 7 bases between the two ends. DNA for the CDR3: TGTGCCAGCAGTGAAACGGGATACACTGAAGCTTTCTTT. As protein: CASSETGYTEAFF.

The chain uses TRBV5-1 and TRBJ1-1, with D perhaps matching TRBD1 (6 bases). CDR1 is SGHRS and CDR2 is YFSETQ in the germline V gene. The CDR3 totals 15 residues. V shed 0 bases and J shed 1 base, with 10 bases lying between them. For the CDR3, the DNA is TGCGCCAGCAGCTTGGCCAGGGGCGCGAACACTGAAGCTTTCTTT. Translated: CASSLARGANTEAFF.

The chain joins TRBV9 to TRBJ1-2, with D unresolved. This CDR3 is 16 amino acids long. Trimming shortened V by 3 bases and J by 0 bases, and 15 bases separated the two germline ends. Germline V CDR1 and CDR2: SGDLS, YYNGEE. CDR3 DNA sequence: TGTGCCAGCAGCGCACCACTAGGCAGAACTAACTATGGCTACACCTTC. This encodes CASSAPLGRTNYGYTF.

The chain recombines TRBV5-5 with TRBJ1-2, with TRBD1 as a possible D gene (6 bases). The CDR3 runs 17 residues. Trimming cost V 4 bases and J 8 bases, with 27 bases left between them. The germline V gene has CDR1 SGHKS and CDR2 YYEKEE (reference sequence). CDR3 in amino acids: CASSPRQDSVSVRGYTF. CDR3 nucleotides: TGTGCCAGCAGCCCGCGACAGGATTCCGTCTCGGTGAGGGGCTACACCTTC.

The chain recombines TRBV7-6 with TRBJ2-5; 7 positions match TRBD2. The J segment lost 3 bases and the V segment lost 6 bases, leaving 4 bases of the junction unmatched. Germline CDR1 reads SGHVS; CDR2 reads FNYEAQ. There are 13 residues in the CDR3. CDR3 sequence: CASRGGREETQYF. The CDR3 DNA is TGTGCCAGCAGGGGGGGGAGAGAAGAGACCCAGTACTTC.

The chain links TRBV5-1 to TRBJ2-7, with TRBD2 matching 8 bases. CDR3 length equals 15 residues. The J segment lost 4 bases and the V segment lost 0 bases, leaving 6 bases of the junction unmatched. Per germline, CDR1 SGHRS and CDR2 YFSETQ. CDR3 in DNA: TGCGCCAGCAGCTTGGGGGTAGCGGGGTTGTACGAGCAGTACTTC. It is translated as CASSLGVAGLYEQYF.

V gene TRBV6-1 combines with J gene TRBJ1-3, with no clear D. V shed 6 bases and J shed 9 bases, with 12 bases lying between them. Germline V lookup: CDR1 MNHNS, CDR2 SASEGT. The CDR3 loop spans 12 amino acids. The DNA of the CDR3 is TGTGCCAGCAGGATGAGGACTGGCACCATATATTTT. This gives the protein CASRMRTGTIYF.

DNA of the CDR3: TGCGCCAGCAGCTTGCGAGGGGCGGACAATGAGCAGTTCTTC. Its protein product is CASSLRGADNEQFF. The chain combines TRBV5-1 with TRBJ2-1; D tentatively reads TRBD1 or TRBD2 (5 bases each). There are 14 residues in the CDR3. Trimming removed 1 base at V and 5 bases at J, with 10 bases between. The germline V gene encodes CDR1 SGHRS and CDR2 YFSETQ.

The chain couples TRBV25-1 to TRBJ2-7, with 13 bases aligning to TRBD2. The germline V gene has CDR1 MGHDK and CDR2 SYGVNS. The CDR3 extends over 14 amino acids. After removal of 8 bases from V and 5 bases from J, the junction contained 6 bases not matched to a gene. CDR3 sequence reads: CASGRGLAGDEQYF. CDR3 bases: TGTGCCAGCGGACGAGGACTAGCGGGGGACGAGCAGTACTTC.

CDR3 sequence (DNA): TGTGCCAGCAGCTTTCGGCTAGCGGGGCAAGAGACCCAGTACTTC. It yields the protein CASSFRLAGQETQYF. The chain uses TRBV5-4 and TRBJ2-5; 9 bases map to TRBD2. Germline CDR1 SGHNT, CDR2 YYREEE (reference sequence). V trimming: 2 bases; J trimming: 2 bases; junction bases outside the gene matches: 4. The CDR3 totals 15 residues.

This chain joins TRBV11-2 and TRBJ2-7; D perhaps matches TRBD1 (5 bases). The CDR3 has 16 residues. The germline V and J ends were trimmed by 5 bases and 2 bases, with 19 bases remaining between them. Germline V gene sequence: CDR1 SGHAT, CDR2 FQNNGV. CDR3 protein: CASSHTGSQTPYEQYF. CDR3 coding DNA: TGTGCCAGCAGCCACACAGGAAGCCAGACTCCCTACGAGCAGTACTTC.

The chain is built from TRBV4-1 and TRBJ2-7; D unresolved. The CDR3 is 15 amino acids. The V gene lost 4 bases and the J gene lost 1 base, with 14 bases spanning the gap. The V gene's germline CDR1 is MGHRA and CDR2 YSYEKL. CDR3 amino acids: CASSPLWGQSYEQYF. The DNA of the CDR3 is TGCGCCAGCAGCCCGCTTTGGGGTCAGTCCTACGAGCAGTACTTC.

The J gene is TRBJ2-5, the V gene TRBV6-1, with D possibly TRBD2 on 5 matching bases. V shed 6 bases and J shed 1 base, with 9 bases lying between them. Germline values: CDR1 MNHNS, CDR2 SASEGT. The CDR3 length is 13 residues. In DNA, the CDR3 is TGTGCCAGCAGCGCGAGGGTCCAAGAGACCCAGTACTTC. This codes for CASSARVQETQYF.

This clone was seen more than once but under ten times. V gene TRBV10-3 combines with J gene TRBJ2-1; 12 bases map to TRBD2. Looked up from germline, CDR1 is ENHRY and CDR2 is SYGVKD. V shed 7 bases, J shed 1 base, and the junction held 11 bases outside the gene matches. The CDR3 has 18 residues. The CDR3 DNA reads TGTGCCATCAAAGGGGCTAGCGGGGGGGCCGGGTCCTACAATGAGCAGTTCTTC. Protein sequence: CAIKGASGGAGSYNEQFF.

V is TRBV15 and J is TRBJ2-3; D gene unclear. The germline CDR1 and CDR2 sequences are LNHNV and YYDKDF (reference sequence). The CDR3 totals 12 residues. Trimming left V 1 base short and J 5 bases short, with 4 bases between. The CDR3 bases are TGTGCCACCAGCAGAGTTGAAGATACGCAGTATTTT. Protein sequence: CATSRVEDTQYF.

J is TRBJ1-1 and V is TRBV4-2, with TRBD1 as a possible D gene (5 bases). Trimming pared 3 bases from V and 1 base from J, leaving 9 bases between. CDR1 LGHNA and CDR2 YNFKEQ come from the germline V gene. This CDR3 contains 14 residues. CDR3 region: CASSQPQGNTEAFF. Here the CDR3 DNA reads TGTGCCAGCAGCCAGCCCCAGGGGAACACTGAAGCTTTCTTT.

This chain connects TRBV11-2 to TRBJ2-7; D gene ambiguous. The CDR3 extends over 12 amino acids. V dropped 5 bases and J dropped 3 bases, with 8 bases sitting between them. CDR1 and CDR2 from the germline V gene are SGHAT and FQNNGV. The CDR3 protein is CASSAYVYEQYF. In nucleotides, the CDR3 is TGTGCCAGCAGCGCATATGTCTACGAGCAGTACTTC.